This T cell receptor (beta chain) was profiled in a study of identical twins. Study-wide results and limits: Alpha sequences out of frame and shared by twins had excess low generation probability. Cord blood beta clonotypes present at high abundance carried fewer insertions; no such pattern appeared in memory repertoires.

TCRdb re-derived calls from the 5' RACE reads in MiXCR, one entry per CDR3 protein. Of some 710,000 distinct CDR3 sequences in the sample, roughly 6.2% were seen once. This clonotype was found a few times. The antigen is not known. This CDR3 comprises 12 residues. Germline values: CDR1 SGHRS, CDR2 YFSETQ. Trimming cost V 1 base and J 11 bases, with 9 bases left between them. Healthy Caucasians alone served as donors. This receptor was taken from a man younger than 35 in good health. Input material: naive T cells sorted from blood. The chain is built from TRBV5-1 and TRBJ1-4; no definite D call. The CDR3 loop reads CASSLPSAKLFF. The CDR3 nucleotides are TGCGCCAGCAGCTTGCCATCCGCCAAACTGTTTTTT.